A selection of T cell receptor beta chains follows, all from one sample in a study of T cell changes during pregnancy in multiple sclerosis. Produced via immunoSEQ multiplex PCR; TCRdb's table is partial and in-frame only. The table lists 40,000 to 55,000 clones, about 89% of them singletons. Specimen: CD4+ T cells from peripheral blood mononuclear cells, collected in the first trimester of pregnancy. These receptors were obtained from a female donor with multiple sclerosis, enrolled in a pregnancy study. CDR3s include the opening cysteine and the closing phenylalanine or tryptophan. The order of the fields is V gene, clone size, D gene, J gene, CDR3 DNA, CDR3 protein. The D gene is left open where the match is weak. The listing skips clone size in some rows; elsewhere it reads once, few, many or a size class.

V: TRBV19; size: once; D: -; J: TRBJ1-1; DNA: TGTGCCAGTAAGGTTCCAGGGAGGGGCACTGAAGCTTTCTTT; CDR3: CASKVPGRGTEAFF
V: TRBV5-1; size: -; D: TRBD1; J: TRBJ2-5; DNA: TGCGCCAGCAGCTTGGATGGGCAGGGGGCGGGCGAGACCCAGTACTTC; CDR3: CASSLDGQGAGETQYF
V: TRBV7-9; size: -; D: TRBD1; J: TRBJ2-3; DNA: TGTGCCAGCAGCTCCTCGGACAGGCTTAGGGATTTT; CDR3: CASSSSDRLRDF
V: TRBV6-1; size: -; D: -; J: TRBJ1-3; DNA: TGTGCCAGCAGTGAAGGCTCGGTCAGGTCCGGAAACACCATATATTTT; CDR3: CASSEGSVRSGNTIYF
V: TRBV10-2; size: -; D: -; J: TRBJ2-3; DNA: TGCGCCAGCAGTGAAGGAGGTAGCACAGATACGCAGTATTTT; CDR3: CASSEGGSTDTQYF
V: TRBV29-1; size: -; D: TRBD1; J: TRBJ1-1; DNA: TGCAGCGTTGGGTTCACAGGGGACACTGAAGCTTTCTTT; CDR3: CSVGFTGDTEAFF
V: TRBV5-6; size: -; D: TRBD1; J: TRBJ2-5; DNA: TGTGCCAGCAACCACAGGGGGCTAGAGACCCAGTACTTC; CDR3: CASNHRGLETQYF
V: TRBV9; size: few; D: TRBD1; J: TRBJ2-3; DNA: TGTGCCAGCAGCTCACAGGGGGCCGTCACAGATACGCAGTATTTT; CDR3: CASSSQGAVTDTQYF
V: TRBV7-3; size: -; D: TRBD1; J: TRBJ2-5; DNA: TGTGCCAGCAGCTTCAGGACAGGGGGCCAAGAGACCCAGTACTTC; CDR3: CASSFRTGGQETQYF
V: TRBV5-1; size: -; D: -; J: TRBJ2-1; DNA: TGCGCCAGCAGCTCGGGCTGGAGGCAGAGCTCCTACAATGAGCAGTTCTTC; CDR3: CASSSGWRQSSYNEQFF
V: TRBV20-1; size: -; D: TRBD1; J: TRBJ1-1; DNA: TGCAGGCCGGGGCAGGGGGTTTTAGCTTTCTTT; CDR3: CRPGQGVLAFF
V: TRBV28; size: once; D: -; J: TRBJ1-2; DNA: TGTGCCAGCAGAGGGGGATCCAACTATGGCTACACCTTC; CDR3: CASRGGSNYGYTF
V: TRBV18; size: -; D: TRBD1; J: TRBJ1-5; DNA: TGTGCCAGCTCACCACTTGGCAGGGGGCTAAGCAATCAGCCCCAGCATTTT; CDR3: CASSPLGRGLSNQPQHF
V: TRBV5-6; size: -; D: TRBD1; J: TRBJ2-2; DNA: TGTGCCAGCAGCTTGGCCGGGACAGGGTGGGTCGCCGGGGAGCTGTTTTTT; CDR3: CASSLAGTGWVAGELFF
V: TRBV6-5; size: -; D: -; J: TRBJ1-1; DNA: -; CDR3: CASSTSGGRSPEAFF
V: TRBV30; size: -; D: TRBD1; J: TRBJ1-1; DNA: TGTGCCTGGAGTGTCAAGGGGGCGCTCACTGAAGCTTTCTTT; CDR3: CAWSVKGALTEAFF
V: TRBV5-1; size: -; D: TRBD1; J: TRBJ1-2; DNA: TGCGCCAGCGCTGATCTCCGGGACAGAAGGGGCTACACCTTC; CDR3: CASADLRDRRGYTF
V: TRBV6-1; size: once; D: TRBD1; J: TRBJ2-7; DNA: TGTGCCAGCAGTGAAGGACAGGGGTACTCGCAAGGGTACGAGCAGTACTTC; CDR3: CASSEGQGYSQGYEQYF
V: TRBV7-2; size: -; D: TRBD2; J: TRBJ2-3; DNA: TGTGCCAGCAGCTCACAGAGCGGGAACGGGGCAGATACGCAGTATTTT; CDR3: CASSSQSGNGADTQYF
V: TRBV5-6; size: -; D: -; J: TRBJ2-2; DNA: TGTGCCAGCAGCTTCACAGGGTTCGGGGAGCTGTTTTTT; CDR3: CASSFTGFGELFF
V: TRBV5-1; size: -; D: -; J: TRBJ2-7; DNA: TGCGCCAGCAGCGTTGACTACTACGAGCAGTACTTC; CDR3: CASSVDYYEQYF
V: TRBV29-1; size: -; D: -; J: TRBJ1-1; DNA: TGCAGCGTCCTTCTGTGGGGCAGAGGCCTTGAAGCTTTCTTT; CDR3: CSVLLWGRGLEAFF
V: TRBV6-1; size: -; D: TRBD1; J: TRBJ2-6; DNA: TGTGCCAGCAGTGAAGGGACAGGGTTGTACGGGGCCAACGTCCTGACTTTC; CDR3: CASSEGTGLYGANVLTF
V: TRBV5-5; size: -; D: TRBD1; J: TRBJ1-2; DNA: TGTGCCAGCAGCCCGAGCATAAGACAGGGGATGCCCCATGGCTACACCTTC; CDR3: CASSPSIRQGMPHGYTF
V: TRBV14; size: -; D: -; J: TRBJ1-3; DNA: TGTGCCAGCAGCCAAGTGTCGGGGAGGACTGGAAACACCATATATTTT; CDR3: CASSQVSGRTGNTIYF
V: TRBV29-1; size: -; D: -; J: TRBJ2-7; DNA: TGCAGCGTTGAAGGGGGGCTTGGGGGCCCCGAGCAGTACTTC; CDR3: CSVEGGLGGPEQYF
V: TRBV27; size: -; D: -; J: TRBJ2-5; DNA: TGTGCCAGCAGTGGGACAAGGTGGGGAGAGACCCAGTACTTC; CDR3: CASSGTRWGETQYF
V: TRBV30; size: -; D: TRBD2; J: TRBJ2-1; DNA: TGTGCCTGGAGAGTTCTAGCGGGAGGGCCCGGTGAGCAGTTCTTC; CDR3: CAWRVLAGGPGEQFF
V: TRBV30; size: -; D: TRBD1; J: TRBJ1-5; DNA: TGTGCCTGGAGTGGGGACAGGGGTTATAATCAGCCCCAGCATTTT; CDR3: CAWSGDRGYNQPQHF
V: TRBV5-1; size: -; D: -; J: TRBJ2-5; DNA: TGCGCCAGCAGCTTGCTAGGGGTGTACCAAGAGACCCAGTACTTC; CDR3: CASSLLGVYQETQYF
V: TRBV29-1; size: -; D: -; J: TRBJ1-4; DNA: TGCAGCGTTGCGACACTGGAAAAACTGTTTTTT; CDR3: CSVATLEKLFF
V: TRBV10-2; size: -; D: -; J: TRBJ2-3; DNA: TGCGCCAGCACCCAGACAGATACGCAGTATTTT; CDR3: CASTQTDTQYF
V: TRBV19; size: -; D: TRBD1; J: TRBJ1-4; DNA: TGTGCCAGTAGTATTTCGGGACAGATTAATGAAAAACTGTTTTTT; CDR3: CASSISGQINEKLFF
V: TRBV7-6; size: -; D: -; J: TRBJ1-3; DNA: TGTGCCAGCAGCTTAGCGTACAGGCGACCTGGAAACACCATATATTTT; CDR3: CASSLAYRRPGNTIYF
V: TRBV19; size: -; D: TRBD2; J: TRBJ2-7; DNA: TGTGCCAGTAGTATTGGTAGCAGCGGGGCTCTCTACGAGCAGTACTTC; CDR3: CASSIGSSGALYEQYF
V: TRBV9; size: -; D: TRBD1; J: TRBJ2-2; DNA: TGTGCCAGCAGCCCCTACCAGGACAGGGAGAGGCGGGAGCTGTTTTTT; CDR3: CASSPYQDRERRELFF
V: TRBV9; size: -; D: TRBD2; J: TRBJ2-1; DNA: TGTGCCTCCGGGACTAGCGGGAGGGCCGCTGAGCAGTTCTTC; CDR3: CASGTSGRAAEQFF
V: TRBV10-1; size: -; D: -; J: TRBJ2-3; DNA: TGCGCCAGCATTCAAAAGTCGGAGGGGACAGATACGCAGTATTTT; CDR3: CASIQKSEGTDTQYF
V: TRBV25-1; size: -; D: TRBD1; J: TRBJ1-1; DNA: TGTGCCAGCAGCTGGGACAGGGGTATGAACACTGAAGCTTTCTTT; CDR3: CASSWDRGMNTEAFF
V: TRBV6-1; size: -; D: -; J: TRBJ1-5; DNA: TGTGCCAGCAGCCCAGACTATAGCAATCAGCCCCAGCATTTT; CDR3: CASSPDYSNQPQHF
V: TRBV6-6; size: -; D: -; J: TRBJ1-3; DNA: TGTGCCAGCAGGTCTTCCGGAAACACCATATATTTT; CDR3: CASRSSGNTIYF
V: TRBV7-9; size: -; D: TRBD2; J: TRBJ2-7; DNA: TGTGCCAGCAGCTTAGCCCTGACTAGCGGATCCTACGAGCAGTACTTC; CDR3: CASSLALTSGSYEQYF
V: TRBV5-1; size: -; D: TRBD2; J: TRBJ2-2; DNA: TGCGCCAGCAGCTCGGACTCTGCTAGCGGAAACACCGGGGAGCTGTTTTTT; CDR3: CASSSDSASGNTGELFF
V: TRBV5-1; size: -; D: TRBD2; J: TRBJ2-1; DNA: TGCGCCAGCAGCTCGACTAGCGGGAGTCTGAATGAGCAGTTCTTC; CDR3: CASSSTSGSLNEQFF
V: TRBV25-1; size: -; D: TRBD1; J: TRBJ2-3; DNA: TGTGCCAGCAGTGAAGTAGGCAGGGGGACAGATACGCAGTATTTT; CDR3: CASSEVGRGTDTQYF
V: TRBV27; size: -; D: -; J: TRBJ1-3; DNA: TGTGCCAGCAGTTTACGCGAAGGGAGTGGAAACACCATATATTTT; CDR3: CASSLREGSGNTIYF
V: TRBV28; size: -; D: TRBD1; J: TRBJ2-7; DNA: TGTGCCAGCAGCCCACAGGGGGCCAGAACCCACGAGCAGTACTTC; CDR3: CASSPQGARTHEQYF
V: TRBV11-2; size: once; D: TRBD2; J: TRBJ2-3; DNA: TGTGCCAGCAGCTCCGGACTAGCCACAGATACGCAGTATTTT; CDR3: CASSSGLATDTQYF
V: TRBV2; size: -; D: TRBD1; J: TRBJ2-1; DNA: TGTGCCAGCAGTGAAAGTCTGGGACAGGGACAGGAAATGGAGCAGTTCTTC; CDR3: CASSESLGQGQEMEQFF
V: TRBV5-1; size: -; D: -; J: TRBJ1-1; DNA: TGCGCCAGCAGCTTGGAGCTGTTGAACACTGAAGCTTTCTTT; CDR3: CASSLELLNTEAFF
V: TRBV6-4; size: -; D: -; J: TRBJ1-2; DNA: TGTGCCAGCAGTCCTACCCGGGACATTTACGGCTACACCTTC; CDR3: CASSPTRDIYGYTF
V: TRBV29-1; size: -; D: TRBD1; J: TRBJ2-7; DNA: TGCAGCGTTGAAACTTCGGCAGGGGGAAGAGAGCAGTACTTC; CDR3: CSVETSAGGREQYF